Here is one T cell receptor (beta chain) with its context. Germline V gene lookup returns CDR1 GTSNPN and CDR2 SVGIG (reference sequence). The CDR3 runs 15 residues. Trimming took off 0 bases at V and 0 bases at J, with 9 bases between the two ends. These data are taken from a study of PD-L1 blockade in urothelial cancer. Overall study context: Treatment start was followed by blood analysis at 3 weeks (second dose) and again at 6 weeks. Specimens of blood held a median count of roughly 130,000 T cells.

Time point of the sample: pretreatment peripheral blood. Clones were sequenced by immunoSEQ multiplex PCR, and TCRdb holds only the in-frame ones, with some missing. Of around 130,000 clones listed, roughly 83% are singletons. V is TRBV30 and J is TRBJ1-5; weak D call: TRBD1 (6 bases). The input for sequencing was PBMCs, taken around atezolizumab (anti-PD-L1) treatment. This TCR derives from a man between 50 and 59 years old with urothelial cancer. The CDR3, as DNA: TGTGCCTGGAGTGTAGGACAGAGTAGCAATCAGCCCCAGCATTTT. Its translation: CAWSVGQSSNQPQHF.